This passage covers 27 T cell receptor beta chains from one sample sequenced in a study of regulatory T cells in long-lasting Graves disease. Sample time point: newly diagnosed GD, antithyroid drugs for less than 3 months. There was RNA extracted from PBMCs, and the TCR library was made from it. For TCR beta, libraries came from iRepertoire HTBI primers and Arm-PCR of CDR3 regions. TCRdb reprocessed the multiplex PCR reads via MiXCR and lists one record per CDR3 protein. The sample carries about half a million distinct CDR3 sequences, around 12% recorded once. This sample was also put to use in a study of T cells in Graves' hyperthyroidism and ophthalmopathy.

The source material was peripheral blood mononuclear cells (PBMCs), sampled at new diagnosis, from a patient treated with antithyroid drugs. The receptors were sampled from a woman aged 30 to 39 with Graves disease.

In this sample, this clonotype turned up a few times. V and J are TRBV4-1 and TRBJ2-1; D might be TRBD2 (6 bases). The germline V gene encodes CDR1 MGHRA and CDR2 YSYEKL. The CDR3 consists of 18 residues. Deletions cut 1 base from V and 5 bases from J, with 21 bases between. Here the CDR3 DNA reads TGCGCCAGCAGCCAAGCTTTCTCGTGGGACTCCTGGGACAATGAGCAGTTCTTC. As protein: CASSQAFSWDSWDNEQFF.

This clonotype came up a few times. The chain recombines TRBV19 with TRBJ2-7; perhaps TRBD1 as D (6 bases). This CDR3 is built from 13 residues. CDR1 is LNHDA and CDR2 is SQIVND in the germline V gene (reference sequence). Trimming left V 7 bases short and J 1 base short, with 11 bases between. This CDR3 reads CASTATGSYEQYF. The CDR3 DNA sequence: TGTGCCAGTACCGCGACAGGTTCCTACGAGCAGTACTTC.

As to this clonotype: One base away lies a much larger clone, so this may be a sequencing read error. V gene TRBV30 combines with J gene TRBJ2-7, with D possibly matching TRBD2 (5 bases). This CDR3 has 15 amino acids. Germline values: CDR1 GTSNPN, CDR2 SVGIG (reference sequence). The germline V and J ends were trimmed by 0 bases and 0 bases, with 12 bases remaining between them. The CDR3 reads CAWSVSVRDSYEQYF. The DNA for the CDR3 is TGTGCCTGGAGTGTTAGCGTGAGGGACTCCTACGAGCAGTACTTC.

This clonotype has at least ten counts. This chain joins TRBV30 and TRBJ2-3, with D hard to call. The germline V gene encodes CDR1 GTSNPN and CDR2 SVGIG (reference sequence). Trimming shortened V by 5 bases and J by 0 bases, and 6 bases separated the two germline ends. The CDR3 consists of 12 residues. Here the CDR3 reads CAWEFSTDTQYF. CDR3 sequence (DNA): TGTGCCTGGGAATTTAGCACAGATACGCAGTATTTT.

V usage is TRBV7-3 and J usage is TRBJ2-2; D is unresolved. In germline, CDR1 is SGHTA, CDR2 FQGTGA. This CDR3 contains 13 residues. V was pared by 5 bases and J by 6 bases, with 10 bases between. CDR3 in amino acids: CASSQRVAGELFF. Here the CDR3 DNA reads TGTGCCAGCAGCCAACGGGTCGCCGGGGAGCTGTTTTTT.

J is TRBJ2-7 and V is TRBV6-2 or TRBV6-3; 10 bases agree with TRBD2. The CDR3 is 16 amino acids. Germline-derived CDR1 and CDR2 are MNHEY and SVGEGT. The trim removed 0 bases at V and 5 bases at J, leaving 7 bases unmatched. The CDR3 DNA reads TGTGCCAGCAGTTACTCGCGATCAGCGGGAGGGCACGAGCAGTACTTC. Its translation is CASSYSRSAGGHEQYF.

This clonotype was observed once. The V gene is TRBV5-1, the J gene TRBJ1-2; D unclear. The V end lost 7 bases, the J end lost 3 bases, and 16 bases lay between the germline ends. Germline V gene data show CDR1 as SGHRS and CDR2 as YFSETQ. The CDR3 loop spans 14 amino acids. In DNA form, the CDR3 reads TGCGCCAGCGCGGCCGGCCGGGAGCACTATGGCTACACCTTC. As protein: CASAAGREHYGYTF.

The chain recombines TRBV27 with TRBJ1-6; 9 bases agree with TRBD1. V lost 6 bases to trimming and J lost 0 bases; unmatched junction nucleotides: 3. The CDR3 totals 16 residues. Germline CDR1 reads MNHEY; CDR2 reads SMNVEV (reference sequence). The CDR3 spells CASSDRGSSYNSPLHF. The CDR3 DNA reads as TGTGCCAGCAGCGACAGGGGGAGCTCCTATAATTCACCCCTCCACTTT.

The rearrangement uses TRBV27 and TRBJ2-5; D ambiguous. From germline, CDR1 is MNHEY and CDR2 SMNVEV (reference sequence). V dropped 7 bases and J dropped 1 base, with 10 bases sitting between them. CDR3 length: 13 amino acids. The CDR3 loop is CASKGGVQETQYF. CDR3 DNA: TGTGCCAGCAAGGGCGGAGTCCAAGAGACCCAGTACTTC.

Many counts were recorded for this clonotype. V and J are TRBV2 and TRBJ2-3, with TRBD2 as a possible D gene (5 bases). Trimming shortened V by 3 bases and J by 6 bases, and 10 bases separated the two germline ends. CDR3 length equals 13 residues. The germline V gene has CDR1 SNHLY and CDR2 FYNNEI. CDR3 region: CASSEEVPDTQYF. Here the CDR3 DNA reads TGTGCCAGCAGTGAGGAGGTACCCGATACGCAGTATTTT.

This clonotype was found many times. This chain joins TRBV4-3 and TRBJ2-3; D remains ambiguous. V was pared by 4 bases and J by 3 bases, with 8 bases between. Germline CDR1 LGHNA, CDR2 YSLEER. The CDR3 runs 13 residues. CDR3 loop: CASSRQLTDTQYF. CDR3 bases: TGCGCCAGCAGCCGACAACTTACAGATACGCAGTATTTT.

This chain's CDR3 is CASSSKQGADTQYF. The DNA of the CDR3 is TGTGCCAGCAGTTCCAAGCAGGGGGCAGATACGCAGTATTTT. The chain carries TRBV2 and TRBJ2-3; TRBD1 aligns across 7 bases. CDR1 is SNHLY, CDR2 FYNNEI, per germline. With V trimmed by 5 bases and J by 4 bases, 6 bases remained unmatched. CDR3 length equals 14 residues.

This clonotype has at least ten counts. The V call is TRBV19, the J call TRBJ2-7, with D possibly TRBD2 on 5 matching bases. V dropped 8 bases and J dropped 2 bases, with 13 bases sitting between them. From germline, CDR1 is LNHDA and CDR2 SQIVND (reference sequence). This CDR3 is built from 13 residues. Here the CDR3 reads CASGLSPTYEQYF. The CDR3 DNA follows: TGTGCCAGTGGACTCAGTCCTACCTACGAGCAGTACTTC. Filled out from reference TRBV19 and TRBJ2-7, the complete variable domain reads DGGITQSPKYLFRKEGQNVTLSCEQNLNHDAMYWYRQDPGQGLRLIYYSQIVNDFQKGDIAEGYSVSREKKESFPLTVTSAQKNPTAFYLCASGLSPTYEQYFGPGTRLTVT.

This clonotype was seen repeatedly, ten times or more. CDR3 protein: CASSFGGGHSTDTQYF. CDR3 DNA: TGTGCCAGCAGCTTTGGAGGGGGACATAGCACAGATACGCAGTATTTT. The chain couples TRBV11-1 to TRBJ2-3; D is perhaps TRBD1 or TRBD2 (6 bases each). The CDR3 extends over 16 amino acids. CDR1 is SGHAT and CDR2 is FQDESV in the germline V gene (reference sequence). The V and J ends lost 3 bases and 0 bases respectively, with 13 bases between them.

This clonotype was recorded at least ten times. The chain couples TRBV27 to TRBJ1-3; D is uncertain. Germline V gene lookup returns CDR1 MNHEY and CDR2 SMNVEV (reference sequence). Trimming shortened V by 8 bases and J by 0 bases, and 14 bases separated the two germline ends. The CDR3 is 15 residues long. This chain's CDR3 is CASALNYGSGNTIYF. CDR3 in DNA: TGTGCCAGCGCACTAAACTACGGCTCTGGAAACACCATATATTTT.

This clonotype came up many times. The V gene is TRBV28, the J gene TRBJ2-3; D uncertain. V dropped 6 bases and J dropped 5 bases, with 6 bases sitting between them. This CDR3 contains 11 residues. The germline CDR1 and CDR2 sequences are MDHEN and SYDVKM. CDR3: CASSFLDTQYF. CDR3 in DNA: TGTGCCAGCAGCTTCCTAGATACGCAGTATTTT.

The rearrangement links TRBV6-9 to TRBJ2-1, with D possibly being TRBD1 (9 bases). In germline, CDR1 is MNHGY, CDR2 SVAAGI. This CDR3 has 16 amino acids. Trimming took off 2 bases at V and 4 bases at J, with 15 bases between the two ends. In nucleotides, the CDR3 is TGTGCCAGCAGTTATCCGGGGGGGACAGGGTACAATGAGCAGTTCTTC. It yields the protein CASSYPGGTGYNEQFF.

This clonotype was seen repeatedly, ten times or more. The genes are TRBV5-1 and TRBJ2-2; no definite D call. Germline CDR1 reads SGHRS; CDR2 reads YFSETQ. V was cut by 0 bases and J by 2 bases, with 8 bases left in between. This CDR3 region has 15 residues. The chain's CDR3 is CASSLVGGNTGELFF. CDR3 bases: TGCGCCAGCAGCTTGGTTGGCGGAAACACCGGGGAGCTGTTTTTT. The full variable domain, completed using reference TRBV5-1 and TRBJ2-2, is KAGVTQTPRYLIKTRGQQVTLSCSPISGHRSVSWYQQTPGQGLQFLFEYFSETQRNKGNFPGRFSGRQFSNSRSEMNVSTLELGDSALYLCASSLVGGNTGELFFGEGSRLTVL.

The table lists this clonotype with a few counts. The genes are TRBV15 and TRBJ2-4; the D call may be TRBD1 or TRBD2 (6 bases each). The CDR3 spans 15 residues. V lost 5 bases and J 7 bases, leaving 18 bases between the germline ends. Germline CDR1 is LNHNV and CDR2 is YYDKDF (reference sequence). The CDR3 coding sequence is TGTGCCACCAGCCCATTACAGGGAGGATGGAACATTCAGTACTTC. This translates into CATSPLQGGWNIQYF.

This clonotype was recorded a few times. The rearrangement joins TRBV10-1 to TRBJ2-7, with TRBD2 matching 13 bases. Germline CDR1 WNHNN, CDR2 SYGVQD (reference sequence). There are 15 residues in the CDR3. J gave up 7 bases and V 4 bases, and 7 bases lay outside the gene matches. The CDR3 loop is CASSGTSGSLDEQYF. CDR3 DNA sequence: TGCGCCAGCAGTGGGACTAGCGGGAGTTTGGATGAGCAGTACTTC.

The chain employs TRBV6-5 and TRBJ2-7; 11 bases are shared with TRBD2. Per the germline V gene, CDR1 is MNHEY and CDR2 is SVGAGI. The CDR3 totals 15 residues. The V and J ends lost 0 bases and 2 bases, in that order; junction bases with no gene match: 0. The CDR3 nucleotides read TGTGCCAGCAGTTACTCGACTAGCGGGACCTACGAGCAGTACTTC. Protein: CASSYSTSGTYEQYF.

This clonotype appeared many times. CDR3 residues: CASSLSGTEAFF. The CDR3 DNA follows: TGTGCCAGCAGCTTGTCAGGCACTGAAGCTTTCTTT. The chain links TRBV11-2 to TRBJ1-1; D is unclear. Germline V CDR1 and CDR2: SGHAT, FQNNGV. V was clipped by 3 bases and J by 4 bases, with 6 bases between them. CDR3 size: 12 residues.

The rearrangement links TRBV6-2 or TRBV6-3 to TRBJ2-2, with D possibly matching TRBD1 (5 bases). The CDR3 extends over 15 amino acids. The V gene lost 5 bases and the J gene lost 1 base, with 11 bases spanning the gap. Germline CDR1 and CDR2: MNHEY and SVGEGT. The chain's CDR3 is CASSGHLRNTGELFF. CDR3 nucleotide sequence: TGTGCCAGCAGTGGACACCTCCGGAACACCGGGGAGCTGTTTTTT.

This clonotype was counted many times. The rearrangement uses TRBV19 and TRBJ1-6; D is uncertain. The CDR3 spans 12 residues. V was cut by 6 bases and J by 10 bases, with 10 bases left in between. Germline assignment: CDR1 LNHDA and CDR2 SQIVND (reference sequence). The CDR3 sequence is CASRSSWSPLHF. The CDR3 coding sequence is TGTGCCAGTAGATCCTCATGGTCACCCCTCCACTTT. The full variable domain, with the rest looked up from reference TRBV19 and TRBJ1-6, is DGGITQSPKYLFRKEGQNVTLSCEQNLNHDAMYWYRQDPGQGLRLIYYSQIVNDFQKGDIAEGYSVSREKKESFPLTVTSAQKNPTAFYLCASRSSWSPLHFGNGTRLTVT.

This clonotype was observed many times. The chain is built from TRBV4-1 and TRBJ1-2, with D possibly being TRBD1 (6 bases). Germline V gene lookup returns CDR1 MGHRA and CDR2 YSYEKL. Trimming cost V 3 bases and J 14 bases, with 28 bases left between them. The CDR3 is made up of 16 amino acids. CDR3 DNA: TGCGCCAGCAGCCAGACCCGGGACGGACAGAGTATGGCTAGGACCTTC. Translating it yields CASSQTRDGQSMARTF.

In its sample, this clonotype was seen many times. The gene calls are TRBV6-5 and TRBJ2-1; the match to TRBD1 covers 7 bases. The germline gives CDR1 MNHEY, CDR2 SVGAGI. V shed 2 bases, J shed 2 bases, and the junction held 3 bases outside the gene matches. The CDR3 spans 15 residues. CDR3 sequence reads: CASSYLDRAYNEQFF. The DNA of the CDR3 is TGTGCCAGCAGTTACCTTGACAGGGCCTACAATGAGCAGTTCTTC.

This clonotype was seen a few times. The rearrangement links TRBV30 to TRBJ1-1; 8 positions agree with TRBD1. V was clipped by 3 bases and J by 4 bases; unmatched bases: 7. Per germline, CDR1 GTSNPN and CDR2 SVGIG (reference sequence). The CDR3 runs to 14 residues. The CDR3 DNA reads TGTGCCTGGAGCCCGGACAGGGTCTCCACTGAAGCTTTCTTT. Its translation is CAWSPDRVSTEAFF.